This T cell receptor beta chain was recorded in a study of blood T cell repertoires in COVID-19. Study at large: Sites in the United States, Italy and Spain provided acute and convalescent COVID-19 samples. T cells, B-cell-depleted T cells, or PBMCs provided the cDNA or gDNA that served as material.

Losses at the gene ends were 5 bases for V and 2 bases for J; bases not matched to a gene: 10. CDR1 LNHDA and CDR2 SQIVND come from the germline V gene (reference sequence). This CDR3 has 17 residues. In the authors' workflow: The authors estimated nucleated cell counts from reference gene primer amplification. Clones were read by immunoSEQ multiplex PCR, and TCRdb kept only the in-frame ones, dropping some. For V, J and clone size, that table is used; D and trimming come from the DNA. The sample carries 45,000 to 65,000 clones, 85% to 95% recorded once. This clonotype was sampled from a woman of 80 years or more with acute or convalescent COVID-19. V usage is TRBV19 and J usage is TRBJ1-5; the match to TRBD1 covers 9 bases. Source material: peripheral blood. Here the CDR3 DNA reads TGTGCCAGTAGTCCTGGCGAGACAGGGGGTCGCAATCAGCCCCAGCATTTT. Translating it yields CASSPGETGGRNQPQHF.